These 3 T cell receptor beta chains came from one sample sequenced in a study of cytomegalovirus exposure and HLA in healthy donors. With 60 Vbeta and 13 Jbeta primers, the PCR was carried out. The method was immunoSEQ multiplex PCR; TCRdb's version includes in-frame clones alone and lacks a portion of them. The ten most abundant clones cover about 0.76% of a sample with around 70,000 clones. The sample taken for sequencing was PBMCs. These receptors all stem from a boy aged 5-17 years in good health and CMV-seronegative.

V gene TRBV5-6 combines with J gene TRBJ1-2; D ambiguous. V was pared by 4 bases and J by 3 bases, with 13 bases between. Germline assignment: CDR1 SGHDT and CDR2 YYEEEE. The CDR3 contains 14 residues. This CDR3 is CASSVFPSDYGYTF. In nucleotides, the CDR3 is TGTGCCAGCAGCGTATTCCCGTCAGACTATGGCTACACCTTC.

This chain connects TRBV6-5 to TRBJ2-7, with TRBD1 identical over 7 bases. This CDR3 is built from 15 residues. With 0 bases clipped from V and 7 bases from J, the junction kept 9 bases outside the gene matches. Looked up from germline, CDR1 is MNHEY and CDR2 is SVGAGI. The CDR3 here is CASSYSSQGVLEQYF. CDR3 DNA sequence: TGTGCCAGCAGTTACTCGAGTCAGGGGGTTTTGGAGCAGTACTTC.

The chain links TRBV5-4 to TRBJ1-1; the match to TRBD1 covers 11 bases. The germline V gene encodes CDR1 SGHNT and CDR2 YYREEE (reference sequence). The CDR3 consists of 15 residues. Trimming took 2 bases from V and 4 from J; bases not matched to a gene: 4. In nucleotides, the CDR3 is TGTGCCAGCAGCTTAGGGACAGGGGGTGGCACTGAAGCTTTCTTT. Its translation is CASSLGTGGGTEAFF.